A single sample gave rise to the 16 T cell receptor beta chains below, sequenced in a study of shared clonotypes between healthy human individuals. Some clones are missing from TCRdb's copy, which holds only in-frame ones; the method was immunoSEQ multiplex PCR. Of about 2.3 million clones detected, about 92% appear once; the ten largest clones hold about 0.37%. Sequenced input: naive CD4+ T cells from PBMCs. Subset indicated: CD45RA+ positively selected. The receptors here all came from a man aged 18 to 35 in good health. Some clones in this sample may be carry-over from other donors' samples.

The chain carries TRBV20-1 and TRBJ2-3; D is uncertain. V was pared by 1 base and J by 9 bases, with 5 bases between. The CDR3 is 10 amino acids. CDR1 and CDR2 (germline): DFQATT, SNEGSKA (reference sequence). The CDR3 nucleotides read TGCAGTGCTAGAGCCCACACGCAGTATTTT. As protein: CSARAHTQYF.

In its sample, this clone was seen a few times. This sample includes further DNA sequences coding for the same CDR3. The chain couples TRBV2 to TRBJ2-1; D gene ambiguous. In germline, CDR1 is SNHLY, CDR2 FYNNEI. This CDR3 has 11 amino acids. V was trimmed by 8 bases and J by 3 bases, leaving 5 bases between them. CDR3 coding DNA: TGTGCCAGCGGTCTCTACAATGAGCAGTTCTTC. Encoded protein: CASGLYNEQFF.

The rearrangement joins TRBV18 to TRBJ2-7; a possible D gene is TRBD2 (6 bases). Germline CDR1 is KGHSH and CDR2 is LQKENI. CDR3 length: 15 residues. Trimming left V 0 bases short and J 0 bases short, with 9 bases between. The CDR3 loop reads CASSPPEGYSYEQYF. The DNA for the CDR3 is TGTGCCAGCTCACCACCGGAGGGTTACTCCTACGAGCAGTACTTC.

The chain carries TRBV4-3 and TRBJ2-2; D may be TRBD2 (6 bases). The CDR3 is 16 residues long. The V and J ends lost 8 bases and 2 bases respectively, with 18 bases between them. The V gene's germline CDR1 is LGHNA and CDR2 YSLEER. In DNA, the CDR3 is TGCGCCAGCCGGGAGCAGAGCTCCTACAACACCGGGGAGCTGTTTTTT. Translating it yields CASREQSSYNTGELFF.

The chain recombines TRBV2 with TRBJ2-1; 9 bases line up with TRBD2. Trimming cost V 8 bases and J 6 bases; bases outside gene matches: 11. Germline CDR1 and CDR2: SNHLY and FYNNEI. The CDR3 consists of 15 residues. CDR3 DNA: TGTGCCAGCCGAGCTGGGCTAGCGGGAATCAATGAGCAGTTCTTC. Amino acids: CASRAGLAGINEQFF.

This rearrangement joins TRBV18 to TRBJ2-5, with 7 nucleotides matching TRBD1. This CDR3 is built from 15 residues. Unmatched junction bases numbered 5, after V lost 2 bases and J lost 2 bases. Germline V lookup: CDR1 KGHSH, CDR2 LQKENI. The CDR3 loop is CASSPFTGVQETQYF. CDR3 DNA sequence: TGTGCCAGCTCACCATTCACAGGGGTTCAAGAGACCCAGTACTTC.

To note about this clone: One junction end disagrees with the germline gene, perhaps due to a read error. The chain combines TRBV6-1 with TRBJ2-3; the D is unclear. The CDR3 consists of 13 residues. CDR1 and CDR2 from the germline V gene are MNHNS and SASEGT. In DNA form, the CDR3 reads TGTGCCAGCAGGGAAGCTGGAGTAGATACGCAGTATTTT. It translates to CASREAGVDTQYF.

This clone was observed once. V gene TRBV6-4 combines with J gene TRBJ1-2, with a weak D call TRBD1 (5 bases). Trimming took 6 bases from V and 3 from J, leaving 11 bases between them. The CDR3 length is 13 residues. The V gene's germline CDR1 is MRHNA and CDR2 SNTAGT. CDR3 sequence (DNA): TGTGCCAGCAGGCCCGACAGTCACTATGGCTACACCTTC. This gives the protein CASRPDSHYGYTF.

The chain carries TRBV27 and TRBJ1-2; 7 bases match TRBD1. Germline V lookup: CDR1 MNHEY, CDR2 SMNVEV (reference sequence). Losses at the gene ends were 5 bases for V and 7 bases for J; bases not matched to a gene: 10. CDR3 length equals 14 residues. Here the CDR3 reads CASSPRQGLVGYTF. CDR3 sequence (DNA): TGTGCCAGCAGTCCACGACAGGGTTTGGTTGGCTACACCTTC.

This clone was picked up one time. The chain combines TRBV18 with TRBJ2-3; 8 bases are shared with TRBD1. Germline CDR1 KGHSH, CDR2 LQKENI. J lost 3 bases, V lost 8 bases, and 10 bases had no gene match. The CDR3 has 15 residues. In DNA form, the CDR3 reads TGTGCCAGCGGGAAGGAAGACAGGGGTACAGATACGCAGTATTTT. It encodes CASGKEDRGTDTQYF. Drawing the rest from reference TRBV18 and TRBJ2-3, the complete variable domain is NAGVMQNPRHLVRRRGQEARLRCSPMKGHSHVYWYRQLPEEGLKFMVYLQKENIIDESGMPKERFSAEFPKEGPSILRIQQVVRGDSAAYFCASGKEDRGTDTQYFGPGTRLTVL.

The chain is built from TRBV5-6 and TRBJ2-3, with TRBD2 identical over 9 bases. Germline CDR1 SGHDT, CDR2 YYEEEE. V lost 1 base to trimming and J lost 4 bases; unmatched junction nucleotides: 10. The CDR3 is made up of 17 amino acids. CDR3 residues: CASSLQGGRASPDTQYF. CDR3 nucleotides: TGTGCCAGCAGCTTGCAAGGCGGGAGGGCCTCCCCAGATACGCAGTATTTT.

This clone has just a few counts. The sample has other DNA sequences that encode this CDR3 too. The chain is built from TRBV5-1 and TRBJ1-5; D might be TRBD1 (5 bases). V lost 4 bases to trimming and J lost 3 bases, with 11 bases between them. In germline, CDR1 is SGHRS, CDR2 YFSETQ. This CDR3 is 14 amino acids long. The CDR3 is CASSPGGPNQPQHF. In DNA, the CDR3 is TGCGCCAGCAGCCCCGGGGGACCCAATCAGCCCCAGCATTTT.

A note on this clone: This specimen includes other DNA sequences encoding the same CDR3. The chain is built from TRBV28 and TRBJ1-5; no reliable D call. V was pared by 5 bases and J by 5 bases, with 10 bases between. CDR1 is MDHEN, CDR2 SYDVKM, per germline. The CDR3 length is 13 residues. CDR3 nucleotide sequence: TGTGCCAGCAGTCCGGGCAGATATCAGCCCCAGCATTTT. It yields the protein CASSPGRYQPQHF.

The genes are TRBV7-2 and TRBJ1-2; possible D gene TRBD1, 5 bases. Germline CDR1 and CDR2: SGHTA and FQGNSA. The CDR3 runs 14 residues. Between the trimmed V and J ends, which lost 6 bases and 4 bases, there was a span of 15 bases. In DNA form, the CDR3 reads TGTGCCAGCAGGAGGGGACGGGGCGGCTATGGCTACACCTTC. Protein product: CASRRGRGGYGYTF.

The V call is TRBV10-3, the J call TRBJ2-1; weak D call: TRBD1 (6 bases). Germline assignment: CDR1 ENHRY and CDR2 SYGVKD. CDR3 length: 15 amino acids. Trimming shortened V by 10 bases and J by 0 bases, and 16 bases separated the two germline ends. CDR3 sequence: CATNGGGHSYNEQFF. The CDR3 nucleotides read TGTGCCACCAACGGTGGGGGCCACTCCTACAATGAGCAGTTCTTC.

V usage is TRBV30 and J usage is TRBJ2-2; 13 bases align to TRBD2. CDR3 length equals 15 residues. With V trimmed by 5 bases and J by 7 bases, 7 bases remained unmatched. The germline V gene encodes CDR1 GTSNPN and CDR2 SVGIG (reference sequence). This chain's CDR3 is CAWDRTSGRGGELFF. Written as DNA, the CDR3 is TGTGCCTGGGACCGGACTAGCGGGAGAGGCGGGGAGCTGTTTTTT.